Below, 24 T cell receptor beta chains from the same sample are listed, as sequenced in a study of T cell repertoires in cytomegalovirus infection. MiXCR, run by TCRdb on the reads, gives a single entry per CDR3 protein. Here the sample spans about 110,000 distinct CDR3 sequences, roughly two fifths being singletons. Which antigens these TCRs recognize remains unknown. This specimen consisted of CD8+ T cells from cultured PBMCs, obtained from culture after CMV antigen stimulation. Source of these receptors: a human donor in good health (CMV status not recorded). Some clones in this sample may be carry-over from other donors' samples.

This clonotype was seen more than once but under ten times. The chain links TRBV7-2 to TRBJ1-5, with 7 bases fitting TRBD1. CDR1 and CDR2 (germline): SGHTA, FQGNSA. V lost 7 bases to trimming and J lost 0 bases; unmatched junction nucleotides: 3. The CDR3 totals 14 residues. The CDR3 is CASTDRFSNQPQHF. The DNA of the CDR3 is TGTGCCAGCACGGACAGGTTTAGCAATCAGCCCCAGCATTTT.

The chain couples TRBV27 to TRBJ2-1, with 12 bases identical to TRBD2. The germline V gene has CDR1 MNHEY and CDR2 SMNVEV (reference sequence). V gave up 6 bases and J gave up 5 bases; unmatched junction bases: 2. CDR3 length: 14 amino acids. The CDR3 region has the DNA TGTGCCAGCAGAACTAGCGGGGGGCACAATGAGCAGTTCTTC. Its protein is CASRTSGGHNEQFF.

This clonotype appeared many times. The chain uses TRBV7-9 and TRBJ2-1; a possible D gene is TRBD2 (7 bases). The CDR3 loop spans 13 amino acids. Germline lookup yields CDR1 SEHNR and CDR2 FQNEAQ (reference sequence). The V end was cut by 1 base, the J end by 7 bases, with 8 bases between. The CDR3 loop is CASSLEGGNEQFF. The CDR3 DNA is TGTGCCAGCAGCTTAGAGGGGGGGAATGAGCAGTTCTTC.

The J gene is TRBJ2-1, the V gene TRBV9; D gene ambiguous. V lost 0 bases and J 0 bases, leaving 10 bases between the germline ends. CDR1 SGDLS and CDR2 YYNGEE come from the germline V gene. The CDR3 length is 16 residues. CDR3 sequence reads: CASSVGPALSYNEQFF. CDR3 coding DNA: TGTGCCAGCAGCGTAGGCCCAGCCCTCTCCTACAATGAGCAGTTCTTC. The whole variable domain, remainder taken from reference TRBV9 and TRBJ2-1, is DSGVTQTPKHLITATGQRVTLRCSPRSGDLSVYWYQQSLDQGLQFLIQYYNGEERAKGNILERFSAQQFPDLHSELNLSSLELGDSALYFCASSVGPALSYNEQFFGPGTRLTVL.

This clonotype was counted only a few times. The rearrangement links TRBV2 to TRBJ2-3; D perhaps matches TRBD2 (6 bases). This CDR3 region has 15 residues. Germline values: CDR1 SNHLY, CDR2 FYNNEI. V was shortened by 2 bases and J by 1 base, with 10 bases between the two germline ends. CDR3 sequence (DNA): TGTGCCAGCAGTGAATACCAGCGGGGCACAGATACGCAGTATTTT. Encoded protein: CASSEYQRGTDTQYF.

The chain recombines TRBV19 with TRBJ1-2; D remains ambiguous. This CDR3 region has 13 residues. V shed 6 bases and J shed 4 bases, with 12 bases lying between them. Germline CDR1 reads LNHDA; CDR2 reads SQIVND (reference sequence). CDR3: CASSPTGIYGYTF. The DNA of the CDR3 is TGTGCCAGTAGCCCCACGGGGATCTATGGCTACACCTTC.

Regarding this clonotype: Its ends do not fully match the called genes, so a read error is possible. The chain carries TRBV7-9 and TRBJ1-3; possibly TRBD1 for D (5 bases). The CDR3 runs 16 residues. Looked up from germline, CDR1 is SEHNR and CDR2 is FQNEAQ (reference sequence). The CDR3 sequence is CASSFHDRQGFGSTNF. CDR3 DNA sequence: TGTGCCAGCAGCTTCCACGACCGGCAGGGTTTTGGAAGCACCAATTTT.

Here the CDR3 reads CASSLAGFRTEAFF. CDR3 nucleotides: TGTGCCAGCAGCTTAGCAGGGTTCAGGACTGAAGCTTTCTTT. This rearrangement joins TRBV7-6 to TRBJ1-1; D gene uncertain. The V gene's germline CDR1 is SGHVS and CDR2 FNYEAQ. CDR3 length: 14 amino acids. Trimming removed 0 bases from V and 5 bases from J, with 10 bases in between. Together with reference TRBV7-6 and TRBJ1-1, the CDR3 gives the full variable domain: GAGVSQSPRYKVTKRGQDVALRCDPISGHVSLYWYRQALGQGPEFLTYFNYEAQQDKSGLPNDRFSAERPEGSISTLTIQRTEQRDSAMYRCASSLAGFRTEAFFGQGTRLTVV.

This clonotype showed up just a few times. This rearrangement joins TRBV7-8 to TRBJ1-4; possible D gene TRBD1, 5 bases. The V end lost 5 bases, the J end lost 7 bases, and 14 bases lay between the germline ends. Germline CDR1 SGHVS, CDR2 FQNEAQ. The CDR3 totals 14 residues. CDR3 nucleotides: TGTGCCAGCAGCAGCAGGGATTGGGGTGAAAAACTGTTTTTT. Translation gives CASSSRDWGEKLFF.

V usage is TRBV6-5 and J usage is TRBJ1-2; D is uncertain. Trimming stripped 0 bases from V and 4 bases from J, with 9 bases between. The germline CDR1 and CDR2 sequences are MNHEY and SVGAGI. The CDR3 covers 14 residues. This CDR3 is CASSYSTYIYGYTF. In DNA, the CDR3 is TGTGCCAGCAGTTACTCGACATACATCTATGGCTACACCTTC.

V usage is TRBV5-4 and J usage is TRBJ2-1; D perhaps matches TRBD2 (5 bases). The CDR3 is 13 amino acids. Germline CDR1 is SGHNT and CDR2 is YYREEE (reference sequence). V was shortened by 5 bases and J by 10 bases, with 16 bases between the two germline ends. The CDR3 reads CASRTEWTVEQFF. The CDR3 DNA reads TGTGCCAGCAGGACTGAATGGACTGTCGAGCAGTTCTTC.

The chain combines TRBV2 with TRBJ2-7; maybe TRBD2 (6 bases). Germline V gene sequence: CDR1 SNHLY, CDR2 FYNNEI. V gave up 6 bases and J gave up 2 bases, with 17 bases separating them. This CDR3 contains 15 residues. As DNA, the CDR3 is TGTGCCAGCAGGGAGGGGTCAGGATATACCTACGAGCAGTACTTC. Amino acid sequence: CASREGSGYTYEQYF.

The rearrangement uses TRBV7-3 and TRBJ2-3, with 9 nucleotides matching TRBD2. Germline CDR1 reads SGHTA; CDR2 reads FQGTGA. The J segment lost 5 bases and the V segment lost 5 bases, leaving 11 bases of the junction unmatched. The CDR3 runs 16 residues. The CDR3 nucleotides are TGTGCCAGCAGCAACCTGGTAGGAGCGGGGGGAGATACGCAGTATTTT. Translating gives CASSNLVGAGGDTQYF.

The CDR3 region is CASTHGTGNEKLFF. The CDR3 DNA follows: TGTGCCAGTACCCACGGGACGGGGAATGAAAAACTGTTTTTT. V and J are TRBV19 and TRBJ1-4, with a possible D match to TRBD1 (5 bases). V lost 7 bases and J lost 5, with 14 bases in between. The germline V gene encodes CDR1 LNHDA and CDR2 SQIVND (reference sequence). The CDR3 is 14 amino acids.

With regard to this clonotype: A read error may be the cause here, since a much bigger clone is one base away. The chain carries TRBV7-2 and TRBJ1-6; D is perhaps TRBD1 (6 bases). Germline loops: CDR1 SGHTA, CDR2 FQGNSA. The CDR3 covers 15 residues. The ends were cut back, 7 bases at V and 5 bases at J, with 15 bases in the middle. In DNA form, the CDR3 reads TGTGCCAGCACCCAGGGGTCCAACAATAATTCACCCCTCCACTTT. This encodes CASTQGSNNNSPLHF.

V is TRBV6-6 and J is TRBJ1-4; no firm D call. Germline assignment: CDR1 MNHNY and CDR2 SVGAGI (reference sequence). The V end was cut by 6 bases, the J end by 4 bases, with 9 bases between. The CDR3 has 13 amino acids. The CDR3 DNA reads TGTGCCAGCAGGAGCCAGTTTAATGAAAAACTGTTTTTT. Translating gives CASRSQFNEKLFF.

This clonotype showed up many times. The chain links TRBV7-2 to TRBJ1-6; D is uncertain. This CDR3 region has 15 residues. CDR1 SGHTA and CDR2 FQGNSA come from the germline V gene. Trimming removed 1 base from V and 7 bases from J, with 11 bases in between. CDR3 loop: CASSLEVRGNSPLHF. The CDR3 nucleotides read TGTGCCAGCAGCTTAGAAGTCAGAGGAAATTCACCCCTCCACTTT.

J is TRBJ2-1 and V is TRBV19; possible D gene TRBD2, 5 bases. This CDR3 is built from 14 residues. V was clipped by 1 base and J by 2 bases, with 6 bases between them. Germline CDR1 reads LNHDA; CDR2 reads SQIVND (reference sequence). For the CDR3, the DNA is TGTGCCAGTAGTATAGCGGGGACCTACAATGAGCAGTTCTTC. This codes for CASSIAGTYNEQFF.

This clonotype has just a few counts. The rearrangement uses TRBV28 and TRBJ1-1; unclear D gene. This CDR3 is 13 amino acids long. In germline, CDR1 is MDHEN, CDR2 SYDVKM. Trimming cost V 3 bases and J 4 bases, with 9 bases left between them. In DNA, the CDR3 is TGTGCCAGCAGTTTCCATCCGGGCACTGAAGCTTTCTTT. Its translation: CASSFHPGTEAFF.

This clonotype was picked up a small number of times. The gene calls are TRBV7-6 and TRBJ2-7; 10 bases are a match to TRBD2. Germline V gene lookup returns CDR1 SGHVS and CDR2 FNYEAQ. The CDR3 has 16 residues. Trimming removed 8 bases from V and 2 bases from J; junction bases left unmatched: 12. The CDR3 DNA reads as TGTGCCAGCGGCCCGGCGGCTAGCGGGGGTGCCTACGAGCAGTACTTC. It is translated as CASGPAASGGAYEQYF.

The rearrangement joins TRBV7-2 to TRBJ2-3, with TRBD1 as a possible D gene (6 bases). V shed 1 base and J shed 0 bases, with 8 bases lying between them. The CDR3 has 15 amino acids. In germline, CDR1 is SGHTA, CDR2 FQGNSA. CDR3 residues: CASSLEGVSTDTQYF. CDR3 sequence (DNA): TGTGCCAGCAGCTTAGAGGGGGTCAGCACAGATACGCAGTATTTT.

V usage is TRBV11-3 and J usage is TRBJ2-2; D gene unclear. This CDR3 is 12 amino acids long. The germline CDR1 and CDR2 sequences are SGHNT and YENEEA. Trimming cost V 5 bases and J 3 bases, with 4 bases left between them. The CDR3 is CASSVYTGELFF. For the CDR3, the DNA is TGTGCCAGCAGCGTCTACACCGGGGAGCTGTTTTTT.

This clonotype was counted only a few times. The CDR3 bases are TGCAGTGCTAGACTAGCTGACACAGATACGCAGTATTTT. Its protein product is CSARLADTDTQYF. This chain links TRBV20-1 with TRBJ2-3, with D perhaps matching TRBD2 (5 bases). Germline CDR1 DFQATT, CDR2 SNEGSKA (reference sequence). The CDR3 loop spans 13 amino acids. V was cut by 2 bases and J by 2 bases, with 8 bases left in between.

V is TRBV20-1 and J is TRBJ1-2; weak D call: TRBD1 (6 bases). The CDR3 runs 13 residues. Between the trimmed V and J ends, which lost 2 bases and 5 bases, there was a span of 12 bases. CDR1 DFQATT and CDR2 SNEGSKA come from the germline V gene (reference sequence). The CDR3 region is CSARYPGEYGYTF. In DNA form, the CDR3 reads TGCAGTGCTAGATACCCAGGGGAGTATGGCTACACCTTC.